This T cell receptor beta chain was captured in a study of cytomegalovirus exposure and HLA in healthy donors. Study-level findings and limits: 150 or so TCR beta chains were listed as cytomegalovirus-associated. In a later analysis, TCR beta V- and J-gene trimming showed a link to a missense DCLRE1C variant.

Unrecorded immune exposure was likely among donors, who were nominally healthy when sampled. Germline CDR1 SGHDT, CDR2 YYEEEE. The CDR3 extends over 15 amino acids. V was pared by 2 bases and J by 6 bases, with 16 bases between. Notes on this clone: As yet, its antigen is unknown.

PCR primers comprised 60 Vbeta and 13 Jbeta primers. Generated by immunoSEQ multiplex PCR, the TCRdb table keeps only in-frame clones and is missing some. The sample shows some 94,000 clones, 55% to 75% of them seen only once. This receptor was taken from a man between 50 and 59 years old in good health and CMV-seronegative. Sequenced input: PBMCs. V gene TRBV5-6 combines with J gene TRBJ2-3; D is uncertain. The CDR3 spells CASSFVSTSYDTQYF. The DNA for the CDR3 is TGTGCCAGCAGCTTCGTCTCCACTTCCTACGATACGCAGTATTTT.